Shown below are 10 T cell receptor beta chains from a single sample sequenced in a study of CD8 T cells in Susac syndrome. RNA amounts of roughly 0.5 to 1 ug underwent reverse transcription with random hexamers. TCRdb called the immunoSEQ multiplex PCR reads again in MiXCR, with one record for every CDR3 protein. The repertoire holds 120,000 to 150,000 distinct CDR3 sequences, with more than 90% as singletons. The sample taken for sequencing was CD4+ T cells from PBMCs. These receptors all come from a human donor with Susac syndrome.

The chain couples TRBV29-1 to TRBJ1-2; 7 bases agree with TRBD1. The germline CDR1 and CDR2 sequences are SQVTM and ANQGSEA. J lost 5 bases, V lost 7 bases, and 4 bases had no gene match. This CDR3 spans 11 amino acids. For the CDR3, the DNA is TGCAGCGCCGGGGACAGTTATGGCTACACCTTC. It is translated as CSAGDSYGYTF.

The rearrangement links TRBV29-1 to TRBJ2-7; no reliable D call. Trimming removed 0 bases from V and 1 base from J, with 13 bases in between. Looked up from germline, CDR1 is SQVTM and CDR2 is ANQGSEA. The CDR3 runs 15 residues. CDR3 sequence reads: CSVEDRGSRSYEQYF. CDR3 in DNA: TGCAGCGTTGAAGATCGAGGCAGCCGTTCCTACGAGCAGTACTTC.

This clonotype was observed a handful of times. CDR3 in amino acids: CASSSTQISNQPQHF. The CDR3 DNA is TGTGCCAGCAGTTCCACACAAATCAGCAATCAGCCCCAGCATTTT. The chain links TRBV6-5 to TRBJ1-5; D remains unclear. The V gene's germline CDR1 is MNHEY and CDR2 SVGAGI. V dropped 4 bases and J dropped 1 base, with 11 bases sitting between them. The CDR3 runs to 15 residues.

CDR3 bases: TGCAGCGTCGCCTCGGCCCTCTACAATGAGCAGTTCTTC. The encoded protein is CSVASALYNEQFF. This sequence joins TRBV29-1 and TRBJ2-1; D not certain. The CDR3 runs 13 residues. CDR1 is SQVTM and CDR2 is ANQGSEA in the germline V gene. Trimming removed 6 bases at V and 3 bases at J, with 12 bases between.

CDR3 nucleotide sequence: TGTGCCAGCAGCTTGGCACAGCTCTATGGCTACACCTTC. It is translated as CASSLAQLYGYTF. V gene TRBV5-6 combines with J gene TRBJ1-2; D is undetermined. V was trimmed by 0 bases and J by 4 bases, leaving 7 bases between them. CDR1 and CDR2 from the germline V gene are SGHDT and YYEEEE. This CDR3 contains 13 residues. Together with reference TRBV5-6 and TRBJ1-2, the CDR3 gives the full variable domain: DAGVTQSPTHLIKTRGQQVTLRCSPKSGHDTVSWYQQALGQGPQFIFQYYEEEERQRGNFPDRFSGHQFPNYSSELNVNALLLGDSALYLCASSLAQLYGYTFGSGTRLTVV.

V gene TRBV4-1 combines with J gene TRBJ2-3; D is perhaps TRBD1 (6 bases). V was clipped by 0 bases and J by 4 bases, with 8 bases between them. Germline V gene data show CDR1 as MGHRA and CDR2 as YSYEKL. CDR3 length equals 14 residues. CDR3 protein: CASSQDRQADTQYF. The CDR3 bases are TGCGCCAGCAGCCAAGACCGACAGGCAGATACGCAGTATTTT.

The V gene is TRBV29-1, the J gene TRBJ2-3; D is possibly TRBD2 (7 bases). The germline CDR1 and CDR2 sequences are SQVTM and ANQGSEA. The CDR3 runs 14 residues. V was pared by 6 bases and J by 3 bases, with 16 bases between. CDR3 region: CSVQGGGSTDTQYF. Written as DNA, the CDR3 is TGCAGCGTACAGGGAGGGGGTTCGACAGATACGCAGTATTTT.

V gene TRBV15 combines with J gene TRBJ2-1; unclear D gene. This CDR3 spans 17 amino acids. CDR1 LNHNV and CDR2 YYDKDF come from the germline V gene (reference sequence). Trimming cost V 5 bases and J 2 bases, with 19 bases left between them. The CDR3 region has the DNA TGTGCCACCAGCGGACCCCCTGGGAAAGGGCCCTACAATGAGCAGTTCTTC. Its protein is CATSGPPGKGPYNEQFF.

J is TRBJ1-1 and V is TRBV23-1; D not resolved. TRBV23-1 is noted as an ORF with a role that remains uncertain. The CDR3 covers 8 residues. V was shortened by 11 bases and J by 7 bases, with 5 bases between the two germline ends. This CDR3 is CAVSEAFF. The CDR3 DNA reads as TGCGCCGTAAGTGAAGCTTTCTTT.

J is TRBJ2-5 and V is TRBV19; D possibly corresponds to TRBD1 (5 bases). The CDR3 totals 13 residues. Germline V gene lookup returns CDR1 LNHDA and CDR2 SQIVND (reference sequence). V lost 3 bases, J lost 4 bases, and 9 bases lay in between. The CDR3 bases are TGTGCCAGTAGTATGCAGGGTGTAGAGACCCAGTACTTC. Translating gives CASSMQGVETQYF.